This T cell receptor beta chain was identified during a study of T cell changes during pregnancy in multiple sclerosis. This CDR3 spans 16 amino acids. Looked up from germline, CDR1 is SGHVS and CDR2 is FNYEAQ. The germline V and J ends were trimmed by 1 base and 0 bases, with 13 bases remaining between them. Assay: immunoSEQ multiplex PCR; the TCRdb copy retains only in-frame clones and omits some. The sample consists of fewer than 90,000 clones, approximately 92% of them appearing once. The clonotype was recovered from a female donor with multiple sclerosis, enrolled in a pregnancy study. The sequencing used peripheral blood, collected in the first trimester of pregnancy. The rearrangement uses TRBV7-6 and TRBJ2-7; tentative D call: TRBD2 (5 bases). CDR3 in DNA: TGTGCCAGCAGCTTAGGTGCCGGGGAAATCTCCTACGAGCAGTACTTC. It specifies CASSLGAGEISYEQYF.